These T cell receptor beta chains were read from a single sample in a study of blood T cell repertoires in COVID-19. The data were produced by immunoSEQ multiplex PCR, yet TCRdb's version contains in-frame clones alone and is incomplete. The profile shows 95,000 to 150,000 clones, 65% to 80% of them singletons. The sample was peripheral blood. The origin of the receptors is a human donor with acute or convalescent COVID-19. The donor label of this sample is uncertain. Each CDR3 is given with its conserved first and last residue. D genes are given only for firm matches. The size of a clone is reported for some rows only, either as once, few or many, or as a class for expanded clones.

abundance	v_gene	d_gene	j_gene	CDR3aa	CDR3nt
.	TRBV5-4	TRBD1	TRBJ1-5	CASSSDRDGNQPQHF	TGTGCCAGCAGCTCGGACAGGGACGGCAATCAGCCCCAGCATTTT
.	TRBV5-1	TRBD2	TRBJ2-3	CASSPPSGGGGADTQYF	TGCGCCAGCAGCCCGCCAAGTGGCGGGGGGGGAGCAGATACGCAGTATTTT
.	TRBV6-5	.	TRBJ1-3	CASRGRVLSGNTIYF	TGTGCCAGCAGGGGCAGGGTGCTCTCTGGAAACACCATATATTTT
many	TRBV9	.	TRBJ1-1	CASSVAGNTEAFF	TGTGCCAGCAGCGTAGCGGGGAACACTGAAGCTTTCTTT
.	TRBV5-1	TRBD2	TRBJ2-1	CASSLSTSGGTSFF	TGCGCCAGCAGCTTGTCCACTAGCGGGGGAACGTCCTTCTTC
.	TRBV29-1	TRBD2	TRBJ2-3	CSVVGEGPDTQYF	TGCAGCGTTGTCGGGGAGGGCCCAGATACGCAGTATTTT
.	TRBV20-1	.	TRBJ1-5	CSASVAGSGNQPQHF	TGCAGTGCTAGTGTAGCGGGATCTGGAAATCAGCCCCAGCATTTT
.	TRBV29-1	.	TRBJ2-1	CSVVRGAENEQFF	TGCAGCGTTGTTCGGGGGGCCGAGAATGAGCAGTTCTTC
.	TRBV15	TRBD2	TRBJ2-5	CATSLQRGGQETQYF	TGTGCCACCAGCCTCCAGCGGGGGGGGCAAGAGACCCAGTACTTC
.	TRBV2	.	TRBJ1-6	CASKKVGQANSPLHF	TGTGCCAGCAAAAAGGTGGGACAAGCTAATTCACCCCTCCACTTT
few	TRBV29-1	TRBD1	TRBJ1-1	CSVEWVTGGSEAFF	TGCAGCGTTGAATGGGTAACAGGGGGCTCTGAAGCTTTCTTT
.	TRBV7-9	.	TRBJ1-3	CASSLALGARGNTIYF	TGTGCCAGCAGCTTAGCGTTGGGGGCGCGGGGAAACACCATATATTTT
.	TRBV27	TRBD2	TRBJ2-7	CASSAREGYEQYF	TGTGCCAGCAGTGCCCGGGAGGGCTACGAGCAGTACTTC
.	TRBV2	TRBD1	TRBJ1-1	CASSSRGTEAFF	TGTGCCAGCAGCTCCAGGGGGACTGAAGCTTTCTTT
.	TRBV24-1	.	TRBJ2-2	CATSGQTNTGELFF	TGTGCCACCAGTGGTCAGACGAACACCGGGGAGCTGTTTTTT
.	TRBV7-9	.	TRBJ2-3	CASSFGTSDTQYF	TGTGCCAGCAGCTTTGGGACTTCCGATACGCAGTATTTT
.	TRBV30	.	TRBJ2-1	CAWSWGQGYNEQFF	TGTGCCTGGAGCTGGGGCCAGGGTTACAATGAGCAGTTCTTC
.	TRBV3-1/TRBV3-2	TRBD1	TRBJ1-2	CASNGPGQAGGRGYTF	TGTGCCAGCAACGGACCGGGACAGGCCGGGGGAAGGGGCTACACCTTC
.	TRBV5-1	TRBD1	TRBJ1-2	CASSLAGTGAVYGYTF	TGCGCCAGCAGCTTGGCCGGGACAGGGGCTGTCTATGGCTACACCTTC
.	TRBV19	TRBD1	TRBJ2-7	CASSPGQGPYEQYF	TGTGCCAGTAGTCCGGGACAGGGACCCTACGAGCAGTACTTC
few	TRBV6-5	.	TRBJ1-6	CASSYSRSPLHF	TGTGCCAGCAGTTACTCGAGATCACCCCTCCACTTT
.	TRBV29-1	TRBD2	TRBJ2-2	CSVEGLAGGPRTGELFF	TGCAGCGTTGAGGGACTAGCGGGGGGGCCGAGGACCGGGGAGCTGTTTTTT
.	TRBV7-9	.	TRBJ1-4	CASSPSDWSTNEKLFF	TGTGCCAGCAGCCCGTCGGACTGGTCAACTAATGAAAAACTGTTTTTT
.	TRBV3-1/TRBV3-2	.	TRBJ2-3	CASSQQTGSDTQYF	TGTGCCAGCAGCCAGCAAACAGGGTCAGATACGCAGTATTTT
.	TRBV18	.	TRBJ2-1	CASSPRSYNEQFF	TGTGCCAGCTCACCACGTTCGTACAATGAGCAGTTCTTC
.	TRBV5-1	TRBD1	TRBJ2-1	CASRQFDRDYNEQFF	TGCGCCAGCAGACAATTTGACAGGGATTACAATGAGCAGTTCTTC
few	TRBV5-6	TRBD1	TRBJ1-6	CASSLGGQRFSPLHF	TGTGCCAGCAGCTTGGGGGGACAGCGATTTTCACCCCTCCACTTT
few	TRBV2	.	TRBJ1-6	CASSGQVISSPLHF	TGTGCCAGCAGTGGACAGGTTATCAGTTCACCCCTCCACTTT
.	TRBV27	TRBD2	TRBJ2-3	CASSVDGGAGDTQYF	TGTGCCAGCAGTGTAGACGGGGGGGCCGGGGATACGCAGTATTTT
few	TRBV3-1/TRBV3-2	.	TRBJ2-1	CASSQALARRHEQFF	TGTGCCAGCAGCCAAGCCCTAGCCCGTCGGCATGAGCAGTTCTTC
.	TRBV5-1	.	TRBJ2-7	CASREGFSYEQYF	TGCGCCAGCAGAGAGGGCTTCTCCTACGAGCAGTACTTC
.	TRBV30	.	TRBJ1-3	CAWRQTAGNTIYF	TGTGCCTGGAGACAGACAGCTGGAAACACCATATATTTT
.	TRBV2	.	TRBJ1-2	CASSGAGANYGYTF	TGTGCCAGCAGTGGGGCGGGGGCTAACTATGGCTACACCTTC
.	TRBV7-8	TRBD2	TRBJ2-1	CASSSTLAGGYNEQFF	TGTGCCAGCAGCTCCACACTAGCGGGGGGCTACAATGAGCAGTTCTTC
.	TRBV30	.	TRBJ2-6	CAWVAGLGNVLTF	TGTGCCTGGGTAGCAGGGTTGGGCAACGTCCTGACTTTC
few	TRBV18	.	TRBJ2-3	CASSPRTNTDTQYF	TGTGCCAGCTCACCACGGACTAACACAGATACGCAGTATTTT
.	TRBV20-1	TRBD2	TRBJ2-3	CSASGTSGELKDTDTQYF	TGCAGTGCTAGTGGGACTAGCGGGGAGCTAAAGGACACAGATACGCAGTATTTT
once	TRBV7-3	TRBD2	TRBJ2-5	CASSPGGGGQETQYF	TGTGCCAGCAGCCCAGGCGGGGGTGGGCAAGAGACCCAGTACTTC
.	TRBV7-6	.	TRBJ2-5	CASSLEGGSGTQYF	TGTGCCAGCAGCTTAGAGGGGGGGAGTGGGACCCAGTACTTC
.	TRBV3-1/TRBV3-2	.	TRBJ1-1	CASSQDGARAIEAFF	TGTGCCAGCAGCCAAGATGGGGCCAGGGCGATTGAAGCTTTCTTT
.	TRBV6-5	TRBD1	TRBJ2-4	CASSRTGPAKNIQYF	TGTGCCAGCAGTAGGACAGGTCCAGCCAAAAACATTCAGTACTTC
.	TRBV7-9	TRBD2	TRBJ2-3	CASSPRLAGAEDTQYF	TGTGCCAGCAGCCCGAGACTAGCGGGGGCTGAAGATACGCAGTATTTT
.	TRBV24-1	TRBD1	TRBJ2-1	CATTSSGGINEQFF	TGTGCCACCACTTCCTCAGGGGGCATCAATGAGCAGTTCTTC
.	TRBV7-9	.	TRBJ1-1	CASLSAAMNTEAFF	TGTGCCAGCTTGTCGGCGGCTATGAACACTGAAGCTTTCTTT
.	TRBV5-6	.	TRBJ2-6	CASSLRVGANVLTF	TGTGCCAGCAGCTTGCGGGTTGGGGCCAACGTCCTGACTTTC
once	TRBV18	.	TRBJ1-5	CASSPLPLSNQPQHF	TGTGCCAGCTCACCACTCCCCCTTAGCAATCAGCCCCAGCATTTT
many	TRBV7-8	.	TRBJ1-1	CASSLALGTEAFF	TGTGCCAGCAGCTTAGCGCTCGGCACTGAAGCTTTCTTT
.	TRBV10-3	.	TRBJ1-4	CAISAREGEKLFF	TGTGCCATCAGTGCTCGGGAGGGGGAAAAACTGTTTTTT
once	TRBV7-9	TRBD1	TRBJ2-2	CASSQGDRGLEELFF	TGTGCCAGCAGCCAAGGGGACAGGGGGCTAGAGGAGCTGTTTTTT